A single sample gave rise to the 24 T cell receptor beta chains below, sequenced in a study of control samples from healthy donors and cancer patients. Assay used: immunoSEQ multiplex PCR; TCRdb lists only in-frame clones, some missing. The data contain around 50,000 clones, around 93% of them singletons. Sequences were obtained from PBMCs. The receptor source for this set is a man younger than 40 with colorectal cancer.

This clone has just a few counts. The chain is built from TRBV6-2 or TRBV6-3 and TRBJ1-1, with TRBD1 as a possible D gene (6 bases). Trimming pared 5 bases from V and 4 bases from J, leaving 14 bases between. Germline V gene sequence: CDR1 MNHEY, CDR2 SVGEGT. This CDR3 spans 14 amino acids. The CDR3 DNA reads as TGTGCCAGCAGTAGGATACAGGGATCCACTGAAGCTTTCTTT. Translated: CASSRIQGSTEAFF.

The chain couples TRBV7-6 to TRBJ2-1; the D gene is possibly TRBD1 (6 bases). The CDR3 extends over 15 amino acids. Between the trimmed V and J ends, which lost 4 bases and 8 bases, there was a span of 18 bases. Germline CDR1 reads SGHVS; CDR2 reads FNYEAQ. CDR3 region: CASSYTTRGNHEQFF. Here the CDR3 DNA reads TGTGCCAGCAGCTATACCACCAGGGGCAACCATGAGCAGTTCTTC.

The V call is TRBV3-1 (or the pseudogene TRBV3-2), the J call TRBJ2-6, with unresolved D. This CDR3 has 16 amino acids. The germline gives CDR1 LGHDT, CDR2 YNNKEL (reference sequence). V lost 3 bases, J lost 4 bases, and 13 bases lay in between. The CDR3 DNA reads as TGTGCCAGCAGCCAGCTGGGTGGAACCGGGGCCAACGTCCTGACTTTC. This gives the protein CASSQLGGTGANVLTF.

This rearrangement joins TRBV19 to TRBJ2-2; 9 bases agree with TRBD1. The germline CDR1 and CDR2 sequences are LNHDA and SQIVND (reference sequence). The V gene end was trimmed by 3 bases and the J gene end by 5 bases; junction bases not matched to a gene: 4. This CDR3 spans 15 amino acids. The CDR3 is CASSMGQGFTGELFF. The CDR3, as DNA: TGTGCCAGTAGTATGGGACAGGGCTTTACCGGGGAGCTGTTTTTT.

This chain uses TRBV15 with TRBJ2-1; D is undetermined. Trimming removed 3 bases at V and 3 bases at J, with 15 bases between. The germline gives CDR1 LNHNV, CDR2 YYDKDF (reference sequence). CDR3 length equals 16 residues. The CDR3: CATSRKGSYYYNEQFF. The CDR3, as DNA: TGTGCCACCAGCAGGAAAGGCTCCTATTACTACAATGAGCAGTTCTTC.

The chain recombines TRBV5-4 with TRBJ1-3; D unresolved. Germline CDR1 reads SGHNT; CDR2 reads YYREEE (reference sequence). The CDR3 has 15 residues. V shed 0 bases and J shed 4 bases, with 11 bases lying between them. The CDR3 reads CASSLDVGLGNTIYF. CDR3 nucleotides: TGTGCCAGCAGCTTGGATGTCGGACTCGGAAACACCATATATTTT.

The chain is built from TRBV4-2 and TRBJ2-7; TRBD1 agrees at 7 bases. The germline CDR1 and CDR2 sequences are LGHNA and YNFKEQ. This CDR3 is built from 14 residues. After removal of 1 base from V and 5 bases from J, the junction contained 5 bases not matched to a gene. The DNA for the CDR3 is TGTGCCAGCAGCCAAGCGACAGGGTCCCACGAGCAGTACTTC. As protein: CASSQATGSHEQYF.

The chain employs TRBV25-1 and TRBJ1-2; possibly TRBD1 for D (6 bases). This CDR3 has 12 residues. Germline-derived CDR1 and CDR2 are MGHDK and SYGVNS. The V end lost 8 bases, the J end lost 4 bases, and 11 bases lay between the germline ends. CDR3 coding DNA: TGTGCCAGCGTGGGGGCGGGCTATGGCTACACCTTC. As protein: CASVGAGYGYTF.

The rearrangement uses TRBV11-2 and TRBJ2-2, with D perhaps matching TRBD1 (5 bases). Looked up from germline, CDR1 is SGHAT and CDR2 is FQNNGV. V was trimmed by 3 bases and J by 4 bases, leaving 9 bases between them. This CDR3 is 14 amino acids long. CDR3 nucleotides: TGTGCCAGCAGCTTTCAGGGTCTCACCGGGGAGCTGTTTTTT. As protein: CASSFQGLTGELFF.

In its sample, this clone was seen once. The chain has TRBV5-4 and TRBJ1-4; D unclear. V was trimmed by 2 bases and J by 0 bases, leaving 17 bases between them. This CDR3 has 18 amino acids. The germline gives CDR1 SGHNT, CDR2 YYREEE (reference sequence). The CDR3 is CASSFGVHPSATNEKLFF. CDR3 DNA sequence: TGTGCCAGCAGCTTCGGGGTCCACCCCTCCGCAACTAATGAAAAACTGTTTTTT. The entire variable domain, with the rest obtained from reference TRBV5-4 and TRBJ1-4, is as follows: ETGVTQSPTHLIKTRGQQVTLRCSSQSGHNTVSWYQQALGQGPQFIFQYYREEENGRGNFPPRFSGLQFPNYSSELNVNALELDDSALYLCASSFGVHPSATNEKLFFGSGTQLSVL.

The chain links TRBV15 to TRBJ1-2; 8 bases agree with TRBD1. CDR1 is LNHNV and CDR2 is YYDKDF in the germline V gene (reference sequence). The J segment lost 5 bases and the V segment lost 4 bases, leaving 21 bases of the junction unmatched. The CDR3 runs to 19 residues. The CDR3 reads CATSNQQRWESGGAYGYTF. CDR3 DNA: TGTGCCACCAGCAACCAACAAAGATGGGAATCAGGGGGCGCTTATGGCTACACCTTC.

The CDR3 here is CASSFRGRGADIQYF. The CDR3 nucleotides read TGTGCCAGCAGCTTTCGAGGCAGGGGCGCCGACATTCAGTACTTC. The chain combines TRBV5-4 with TRBJ2-4; maybe TRBD1 (6 bases). V was trimmed by 2 bases and J by 8 bases, leaving 17 bases between them. The CDR3 is made up of 15 amino acids. Germline loops: CDR1 SGHNT, CDR2 YYREEE (reference sequence).

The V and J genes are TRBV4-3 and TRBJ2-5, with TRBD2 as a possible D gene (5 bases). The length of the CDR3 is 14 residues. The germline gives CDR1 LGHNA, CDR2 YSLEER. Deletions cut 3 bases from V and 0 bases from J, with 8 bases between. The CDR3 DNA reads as TGCGCCAGCAGCCAGGACGGGAACCAAGAGACCCAGTACTTC. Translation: CASSQDGNQETQYF.

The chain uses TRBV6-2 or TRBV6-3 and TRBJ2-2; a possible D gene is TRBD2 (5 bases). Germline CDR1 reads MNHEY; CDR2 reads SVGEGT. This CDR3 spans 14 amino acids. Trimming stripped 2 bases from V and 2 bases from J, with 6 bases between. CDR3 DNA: TGTGCCAGCAGTTACGGACTTAACACCGGGGAGCTGTTTTTT. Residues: CASSYGLNTGELFF.

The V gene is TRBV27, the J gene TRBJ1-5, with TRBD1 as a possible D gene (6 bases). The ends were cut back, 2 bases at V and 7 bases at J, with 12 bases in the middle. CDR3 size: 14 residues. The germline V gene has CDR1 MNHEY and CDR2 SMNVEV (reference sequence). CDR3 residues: CASSLQQGDQPQHF. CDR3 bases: TGTGCCAGCAGTTTACAACAGGGTGACCAGCCCCAGCATTTT.

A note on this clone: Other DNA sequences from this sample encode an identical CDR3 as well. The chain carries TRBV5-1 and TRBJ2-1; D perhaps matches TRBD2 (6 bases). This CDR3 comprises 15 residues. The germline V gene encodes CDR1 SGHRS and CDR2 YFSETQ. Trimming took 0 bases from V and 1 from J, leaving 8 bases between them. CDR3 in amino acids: CASSLAGSSYNEQFF. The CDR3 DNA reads TGCGCCAGCAGCTTGGCCGGGAGTTCCTACAATGAGCAGTTCTTC.

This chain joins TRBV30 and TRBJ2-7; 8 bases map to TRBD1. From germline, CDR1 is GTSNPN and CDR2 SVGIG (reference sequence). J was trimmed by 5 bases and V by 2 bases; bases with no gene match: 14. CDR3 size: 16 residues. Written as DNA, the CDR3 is TGTGCCTGGAGTCCAAAACGGGGCAGGGGGCGGCACGAGCAGTACTTC. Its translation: CAWSPKRGRGRHEQYF.

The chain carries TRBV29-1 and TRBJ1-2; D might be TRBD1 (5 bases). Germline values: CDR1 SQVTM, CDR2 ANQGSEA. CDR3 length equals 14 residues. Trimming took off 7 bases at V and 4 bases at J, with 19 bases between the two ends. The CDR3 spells CSALAGGESYGYTF. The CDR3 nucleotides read TGCAGCGCCTTAGCGGGGGGGGAGAGCTATGGCTACACCTTC. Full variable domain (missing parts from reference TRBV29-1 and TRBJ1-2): SAVISQKPSRDICQRGTSLTIQCQVDSQVTMMFWYRQQPGQSLTLIATANQGSEATYESGFVIDKFPISRPNLTFSTLTVSNMSPEDSSIYLCSALAGGESYGYTFGSGTRLTVV.

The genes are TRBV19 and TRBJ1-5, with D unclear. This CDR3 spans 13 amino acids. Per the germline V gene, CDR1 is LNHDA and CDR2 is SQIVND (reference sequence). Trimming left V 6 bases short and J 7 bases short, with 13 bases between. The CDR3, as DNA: TGTGCCAGTAGCTGGGCTACTGGACAGCCCCAGCATTTT. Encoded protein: CASSWATGQPQHF.

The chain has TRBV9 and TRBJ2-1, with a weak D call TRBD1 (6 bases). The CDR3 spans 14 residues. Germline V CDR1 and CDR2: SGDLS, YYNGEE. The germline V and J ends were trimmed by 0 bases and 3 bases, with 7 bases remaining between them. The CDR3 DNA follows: TGTGCCAGCAGCGTAGAAGGGGGCTACAATGAGCAGTTCTTC. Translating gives CASSVEGGYNEQFF.

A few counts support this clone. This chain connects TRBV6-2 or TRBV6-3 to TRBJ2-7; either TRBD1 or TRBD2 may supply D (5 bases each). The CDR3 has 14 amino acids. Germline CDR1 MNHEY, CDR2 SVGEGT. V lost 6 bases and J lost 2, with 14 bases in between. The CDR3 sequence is CASSPPGRTYEQYF. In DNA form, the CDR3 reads TGTGCCAGCAGCCCCCCGGGACGGACCTACGAGCAGTACTTC.

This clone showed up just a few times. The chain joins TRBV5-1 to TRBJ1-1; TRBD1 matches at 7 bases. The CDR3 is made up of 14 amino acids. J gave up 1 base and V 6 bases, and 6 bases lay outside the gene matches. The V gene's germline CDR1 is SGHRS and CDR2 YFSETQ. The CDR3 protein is CASNRQGGNTEAFF. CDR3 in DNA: TGCGCCAGCAACCGACAGGGTGGGAACACTGAAGCTTTCTTT.

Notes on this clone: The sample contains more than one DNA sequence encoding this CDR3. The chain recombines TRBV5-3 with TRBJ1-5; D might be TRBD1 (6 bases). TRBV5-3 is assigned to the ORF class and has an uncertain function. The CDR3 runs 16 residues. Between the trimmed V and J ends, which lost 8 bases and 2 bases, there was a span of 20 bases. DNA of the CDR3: TGTGCCAGGGGAACTCAGGGAGGGGGGGGCAATCAGCCCCAGCATTTT. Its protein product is CARGTQGGGGNQPQHF.

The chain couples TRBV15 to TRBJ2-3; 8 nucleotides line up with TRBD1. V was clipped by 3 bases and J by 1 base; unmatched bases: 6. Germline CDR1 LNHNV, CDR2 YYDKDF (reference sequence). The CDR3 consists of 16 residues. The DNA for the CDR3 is TGTGCCACCAGCAGGAAGACAGGGGTCCGCACAGATACGCAGTATTTT. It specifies CATSRKTGVRTDTQYF.